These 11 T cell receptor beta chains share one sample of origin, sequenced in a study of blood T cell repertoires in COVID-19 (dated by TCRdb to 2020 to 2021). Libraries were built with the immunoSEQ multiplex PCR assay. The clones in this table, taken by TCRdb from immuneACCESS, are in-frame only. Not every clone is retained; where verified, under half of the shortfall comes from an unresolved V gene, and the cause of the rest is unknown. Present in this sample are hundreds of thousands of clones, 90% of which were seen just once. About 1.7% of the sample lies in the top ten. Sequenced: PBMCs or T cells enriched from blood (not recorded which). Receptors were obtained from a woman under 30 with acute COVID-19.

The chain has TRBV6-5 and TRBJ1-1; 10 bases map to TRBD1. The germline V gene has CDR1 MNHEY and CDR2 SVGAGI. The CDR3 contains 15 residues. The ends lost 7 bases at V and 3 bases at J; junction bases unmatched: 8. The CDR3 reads CASTRQGAEYTEAFF. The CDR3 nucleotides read TGTGCCAGCACCCGACAGGGGGCGGAATACACTGAAGCTTTCTTT.

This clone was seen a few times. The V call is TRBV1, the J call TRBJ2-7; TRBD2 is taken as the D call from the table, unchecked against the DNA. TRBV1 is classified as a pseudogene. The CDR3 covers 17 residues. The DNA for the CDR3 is TGCACCAGCAGCCGTTATCTAGCGGGGGGGCGGGTCTACGAGCAGTACTTC. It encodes CTSSRYLAGGRVYEQYF.

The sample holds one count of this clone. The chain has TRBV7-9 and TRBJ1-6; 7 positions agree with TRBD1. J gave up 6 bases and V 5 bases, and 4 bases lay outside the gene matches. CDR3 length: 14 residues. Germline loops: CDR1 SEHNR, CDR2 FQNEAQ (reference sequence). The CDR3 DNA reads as TGTGCCAGCAGCCCGGGACAGCCTAATTCACCCCTCCACTTT. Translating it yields CASSPGQPNSPLHF.

The CDR3 nucleotides are TGTGCCACCAGCAGAGATTACGCGGACCGGGGGACCACTGAAGCTTTCTTT. Encoded protein: CATSRDYADRGTTEAFF. V is TRBV15 and J is TRBJ1-1, with a possible D match to TRBD1 (5 bases). This CDR3 is built from 17 residues. Trimming cost V 0 bases and J 4 bases, with 18 bases left between them. Germline V lookup: CDR1 LNHNV, CDR2 YYDKDF (reference sequence).

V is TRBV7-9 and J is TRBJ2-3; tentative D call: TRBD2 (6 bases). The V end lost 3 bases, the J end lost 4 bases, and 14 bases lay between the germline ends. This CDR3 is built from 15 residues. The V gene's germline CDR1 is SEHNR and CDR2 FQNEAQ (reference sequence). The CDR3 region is CASSLVAVVSDTQYF. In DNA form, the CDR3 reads TGTGCCAGCAGCTTGGTAGCGGTTGTCTCAGATACGCAGTATTTT. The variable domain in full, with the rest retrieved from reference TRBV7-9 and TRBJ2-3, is DTGVSQNPRHKITKRGQNVTFRCDPISEHNRLYWYRQTLGQGPEFLTYFQNEAQLEKSRLLSDRFSAERPKGSFSTLEIQRTEQGDSAMYLCASSLVAVVSDTQYFGPGTRLTVL.

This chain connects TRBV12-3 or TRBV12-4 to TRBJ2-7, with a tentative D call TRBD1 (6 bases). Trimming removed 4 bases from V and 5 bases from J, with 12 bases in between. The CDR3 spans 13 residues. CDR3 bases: TGTGCCAGCAGTTCCAGGGGAAACGACGAGCAGTACTTC. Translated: CASSSRGNDEQYF.

The CDR3 nucleotides are TGTGCCAGCTCACCGGGACAGGGGCCCGACCCCCTTTACGAGCAGTACTTC. It codes for CASSPGQGPDPLYEQYF. The chain is built from TRBV18 and TRBJ2-7; 10 bases match TRBD1. Germline trimming cut 3 bases from V and 4 bases from J; bases unmatched to any gene: 12. The CDR3 loop spans 17 amino acids. CDR1 is KGHSH, CDR2 LQKENI, per germline. The full variable domain, with the rest looked up from reference TRBV18 and TRBJ2-7, is NAGVMQNPRHLVRRRGQEARLRCSPMKGHSHVYWYRQLPEEGLKFMVYLQKENIIDESGMPKERFSAEFPKEGPSILRIQQVVRGDSAAYFCASSPGQGPDPLYEQYFGPGTRLTVT.

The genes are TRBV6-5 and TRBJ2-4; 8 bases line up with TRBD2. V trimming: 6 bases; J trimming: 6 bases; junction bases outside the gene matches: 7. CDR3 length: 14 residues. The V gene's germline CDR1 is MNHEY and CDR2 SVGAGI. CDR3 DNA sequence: TGTGCCAGCAGCACCCCGAGCGGGGGAAACATTCAGTACTTC. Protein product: CASSTPSGGNIQYF.

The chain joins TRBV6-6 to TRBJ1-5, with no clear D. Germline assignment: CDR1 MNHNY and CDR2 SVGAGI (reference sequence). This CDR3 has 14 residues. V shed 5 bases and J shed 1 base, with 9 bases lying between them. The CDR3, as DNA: TGTGCCAGCAGTCACCGGTCGAGCAATCAGCCCCAGCATTTT. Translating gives CASSHRSSNQPQHF.

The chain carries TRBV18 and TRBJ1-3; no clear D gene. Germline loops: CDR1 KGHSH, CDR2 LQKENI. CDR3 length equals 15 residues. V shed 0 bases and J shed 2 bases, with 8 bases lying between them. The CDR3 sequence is CASSPPGAPGNTIYF. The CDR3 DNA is TGTGCCAGCTCACCACCGGGCGCCCCTGGAAACACCATATATTTT.

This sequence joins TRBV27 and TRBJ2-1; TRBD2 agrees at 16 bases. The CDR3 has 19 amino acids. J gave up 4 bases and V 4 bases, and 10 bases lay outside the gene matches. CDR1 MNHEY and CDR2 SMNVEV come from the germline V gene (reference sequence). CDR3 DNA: TGTGCCAGCAGTTCACAGGGACTAGCGGGAGGGCCGGGATACAATGAGCAGTTCTTC. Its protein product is CASSSQGLAGGPGYNEQFF.